The present T cell receptor (beta chain) was sequenced within a study of T cell responses to AZD1222 COVID-19 vaccine. Assay: immunoSEQ multiplex PCR; the TCRdb copy retains only in-frame clones and omits some. The table has about 81,000 clones, around 90% seen once. This clone was detected only a few times. This CDR3 has 15 amino acids. J lost 4 bases, V lost 4 bases, and 4 bases had no gene match. The germline CDR1 and CDR2 sequences are SNHLY and FYNNEI. The chain employs TRBV2 and TRBJ2-3, with 11 bases matching TRBD2. The receptor was derived from an adult in good health. This material consisted of peripheral blood, taken on day 0 of AZD1222 vaccination. Here the CDR3 reads CASSVELAGADTQYF. Written as DNA, the CDR3 is TGTGCCAGCAGTGTGGAACTAGCGGGAGCAGATACGCAGTATTTT. Variable domain in full (rest from reference TRBV2 and TRBJ2-3): EPEVTQTPSHQVTQMGQEVILRCVPISNHLYFYWYRQILGQKVEFLVSFYNNEISEKSEIFDDQFSVERPDGSNFTLKIRSTKLEDSAMYFCASSVELAGADTQYFGPGTRLTVL.